These 3 T cell receptor beta chains were sequenced from one sample in a study of long-term antiretroviral therapy in people with HIV. The libraries were made with immunoSEQ v3.0 at survey level. The protocol was immunoSEQ multiplex PCR, while the TCRdb copy is restricted to in-frame clones and leaves out a portion. The sample contains some 30,000 clones, roughly 90% of which appear only once. The specimen comprised unsorted PBMCs, sampled roughly 5 years after starting antiretroviral therapy. The source is a middle-aged woman with HIV.

This clone has a single count. The chain couples TRBV2 to TRBJ2-1, with D uncertain. The CDR3 loop spans 11 amino acids. From germline, CDR1 is SNHLY and CDR2 FYNNEI. V dropped 2 bases and J dropped 5 bases, with 1 base sitting between them. Here the CDR3 DNA reads TGTGCCAGCAGTGAAAACAATGAGCAGTTCTTC. As protein: CASSENNEQFF. The complete variable domain, with remaining parts taken from reference TRBV2 and TRBJ2-1, reads EPEVTQTPSHQVTQMGQEVILRCVPISNHLYFYWYRQILGQKVEFLVSFYNNEISEKSEIFDDQFSVERPDGSNFTLKIRSTKLEDSAMYFCASSENNEQFFGPGTRLTVL.

The chain employs TRBV5-5 and TRBJ1-1, with D tentatively TRBD1 (6 bases). CDR1 SGHKS and CDR2 YYEKEE come from the germline V gene (reference sequence). V lost 3 bases, J lost 1 base, and 13 bases lay in between. CDR3 length equals 15 residues. The CDR3 is CASSWGPRENTEAFF. CDR3 DNA: TGTGCCAGCAGCTGGGGGCCAAGAGAGAACACTGAAGCTTTCTTT.

The chain is built from TRBV5-1 and TRBJ1-2, with D perhaps matching TRBD1 (6 bases). Germline V gene sequence: CDR1 SGHRS, CDR2 YFSETQ. This CDR3 comprises 15 residues. V was cut by 0 bases and J by 4 bases, with 13 bases left in between. The CDR3 nucleotides are TGCGCCAGCAGCTTGGCGGACAGCTCCTTCTATGGCTACACCTTC. Translating it yields CASSLADSSFYGYTF.